The entry below describes one T cell receptor beta chain. Its specificity is unknown. Germline assignment: CDR1 SGHAT and CDR2 FQNNGV. The CDR3 consists of 13 residues. The data derive from a study of monozygotic twins with inflammatory bowel disease. Broader study findings: Findings did not support one strong IBD-associated signal or clonotype. Relative clonotype sharing with others was diminished in IBD patients versus healthy twins, particularly with disease activity.

UMIs bearing a 6-nucleotide sample barcode were added through template switching. TCRdb re-called the 5' RACE reads; one entry per CDR3 protein, DNA not given. Its listing shows some 130,000 distinct CDR3 sequences. This chain connects TRBV11-2 to TRBJ2-1; as DNA is missing, the TRBD1 call by TCRdb cannot be tested. Sequencing was done on a sample of blood. The TCR originated in a human donor with ulcerative colitis or Crohn's disease, or a healthy co-twin of an affected twin (not recorded which). CDR3: CASSPGPINEQFF.